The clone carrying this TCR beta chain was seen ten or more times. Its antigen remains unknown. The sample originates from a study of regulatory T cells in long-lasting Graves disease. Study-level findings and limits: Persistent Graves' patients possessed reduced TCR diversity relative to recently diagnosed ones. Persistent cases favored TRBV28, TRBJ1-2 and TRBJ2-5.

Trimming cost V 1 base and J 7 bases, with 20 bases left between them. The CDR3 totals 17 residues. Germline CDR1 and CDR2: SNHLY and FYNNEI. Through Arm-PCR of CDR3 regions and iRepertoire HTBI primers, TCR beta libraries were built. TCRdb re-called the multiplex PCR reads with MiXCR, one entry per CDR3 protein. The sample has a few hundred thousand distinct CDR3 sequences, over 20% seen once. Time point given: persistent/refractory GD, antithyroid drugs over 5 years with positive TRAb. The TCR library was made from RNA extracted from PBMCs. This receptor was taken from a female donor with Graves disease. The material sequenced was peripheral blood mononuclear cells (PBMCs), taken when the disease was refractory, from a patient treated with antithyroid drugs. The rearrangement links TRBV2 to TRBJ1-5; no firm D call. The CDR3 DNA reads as TGTGCCAGCAGTGAAGAGGAGGGTTCGGGGTTTGAACAGCCCCAGCATTTT. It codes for CASSEEEGSGFEQPQHF.